Listed here are 7 T cell receptor beta chains from one sample, sequenced in a study of T-cell memory formation after mild COVID-19. TCRdb reanalysed the 5' RACE reads using MiXCR and keeps one entry per CDR3 protein. The sample has roughly 240,000 distinct CDR3 sequences, 15% to 20% seen once. The material sequenced was PBMCs or a T cell subset sorted from them (not recorded which). These receptors were taken from a man between 18 and 29 years old who had mild COVID-19 (a few samples of this study predate the infection). Cell type and time point are not known.

The chain links TRBV3-1 to TRBJ2-3; D may match TRBD1 or TRBD2 (6 bases each). Germline assignment: CDR1 LGHDT and CDR2 YNNKEL (reference sequence). The CDR3 has 17 residues. V was clipped by 4 bases and J by 0 bases, with 17 bases between them. DNA of the CDR3: TGTGCCAGCAGCCGACGGGGGCGGTCCCTTAGCACAGATACGCAGTATTTT. It is translated as CASSRRGRSLSTDTQYF.

The chain has TRBV24-1 and TRBJ1-4; no reliable D call. The CDR3 extends over 14 amino acids. CDR1 and CDR2 from the germline V gene are KGHDR and SFDVKD. Trimming removed 4 bases from V and 6 bases from J, with 11 bases in between. The CDR3 coding sequence is TGTGCCACCAGTGAACCACCCACTGATGAAAAACTGTTTTTT. It specifies CATSEPPTDEKLFF.

The J gene is TRBJ2-4, the V gene TRBV24-1, with D perhaps matching TRBD1 (6 bases). V was pared by 4 bases and J by 8 bases, with 20 bases between. Looked up from germline, CDR1 is KGHDR and CDR2 is SFDVKD. This CDR3 is built from 16 residues. As DNA, the CDR3 is TGTGCCACCAGTGACCGTCAGGGGACGGTGGGTGACATTCAGTACTTC. Translating gives CATSDRQGTVGDIQYF.

The V and J genes are TRBV29-1 and TRBJ2-3; TRBD1 matches 11 bases. V lost 8 bases, J lost 4 bases, and 8 bases stayed unmatched. From germline, CDR1 is SQVTM and CDR2 ANQGSEA. The CDR3 totals 14 residues. For the CDR3, the DNA is TGCAGCTCAACCGGGACAGGGGGGGCAGATACGCAGTATTTT. Translated, it gives CSSTGTGGADTQYF.

This clonotype was seen at least ten times. CDR3 sequence: CASSSSFGSVLTF. CDR3 nucleotide sequence: TGCGCCAGCAGCTCGTCCTTTGGGAGCGTCCTGACTTTC. J is TRBJ2-6 and V is TRBV5-1; D perhaps matches TRBD2 (5 bases). Germline values: CDR1 SGHRS, CDR2 YFSETQ. The CDR3 runs to 13 residues. V was pared by 3 bases and J by 12 bases, with 13 bases between.

Only a few counts were recorded for this clonotype. The genes are TRBV4-3 and TRBJ1-5, with no clear D. With 0 bases removed from V and 6 bases from J, the gap between germline ends came to 15 bases. The CDR3 extends over 16 amino acids. Germline lookup yields CDR1 LGHNA and CDR2 YSLEER. In DNA form, the CDR3 reads TGCGCCAGCAGCCAAGATGTGACTGTTGCTTTTCAGCCCCAGCATTTT. It specifies CASSQDVTVAFQPQHF.

This clonotype was detected ten times or more. The chain uses TRBV7-9 and TRBJ1-5; a weak D match, TRBD1 (5 bases). CDR3 length: 14 residues. Per the germline V gene, CDR1 is SEHNR and CDR2 is FQNEAQ (reference sequence). Trimming stripped 5 bases from V and 4 bases from J, with 12 bases between. For the CDR3, the DNA is TGTGCCAGCAGCCTCCGGGACCAAAATCAGCCCCAGCATTTT. Its translation: CASSLRDQNQPQHF.